Below are 28 T cell receptor beta chains sequenced from a single sample in a study of T cell responses to AZD1222 COVID-19 vaccine. The protocol was immunoSEQ multiplex PCR, while the TCRdb copy is restricted to in-frame clones and leaves out a portion. Found here are over 110,000 clones, more than 85% of them singletons; the top ten hold 2.5% to 3.5%. The sequencing here drew on peripheral blood, taken on day 0 of AZD1222 vaccination. Receptor source: an adult in good health.

CDR3 loop: CAIRTATGVTDTQYF. The CDR3 DNA sequence: TGTGCCATCAGGACCGCGACAGGGGTTACAGATACGCAGTATTTT. The chain couples TRBV10-3 to TRBJ2-3, with 8 bases matching TRBD1. The CDR3 extends over 15 amino acids. Trimming took 6 bases from V and 3 from J; bases not matched to a gene: 8. The germline V gene encodes CDR1 ENHRY and CDR2 SYGVKD.

The V call is TRBV2, the J call TRBJ1-6; D gene unclear. The CDR3 length is 16 residues. V lost 6 bases and J 0 bases, leaving 12 bases between the germline ends. Per germline, CDR1 SNHLY and CDR2 FYNNEI. The CDR3 sequence is CASSAYSSSYNSPLHF. The CDR3 DNA follows: TGTGCCAGCAGCGCCTACTCGAGCTCCTATAATTCACCCCTCCACTTT.

This chain uses TRBV5-1 with TRBJ2-2; D uncertain. Germline loops: CDR1 SGHRS, CDR2 YFSETQ. Deletions cut 4 bases from V and 0 bases from J, with 7 bases between. The CDR3 extends over 14 amino acids. The DNA of the CDR3 is TGCGCCAGCAGCCTACAGACGAACACCGGGGAGCTGTTTTTT. Encoded protein: CASSLQTNTGELFF.

The chain couples TRBV29-1 to TRBJ2-3, with D tentatively TRBD1 (6 bases). The V and J ends lost 7 bases and 8 bases respectively, with 13 bases between them. The CDR3 totals 11 residues. Looked up from germline, CDR1 is SQVTM and CDR2 is ANQGSEA. CDR3 DNA sequence: TGCAGCGCCCTAACAGGGAGTACGCAGTATTTT. Translation gives CSALTGSTQYF.

The chain combines TRBV19 with TRBJ1-1; D not certain. There are 13 residues in the CDR3. Germline-derived CDR1 and CDR2 are LNHDA and SQIVND (reference sequence). V lost 5 bases to trimming and J lost 4 bases, with 11 bases between them. CDR3 loop: CASSLQIITEAFF. CDR3 DNA sequence: TGTGCCAGTAGTTTGCAGATCATCACTGAAGCTTTCTTT.

The gene calls are TRBV5-4 and TRBJ1-5, with D unclear. The CDR3 has 13 residues. Trimming removed 0 bases at V and 4 bases at J, with 5 bases between. CDR1 and CDR2 (germline): SGHNT, YYREEE (reference sequence). Here the CDR3 reads CASSLGPNQPQHF. CDR3 bases: TGTGCCAGCAGCTTGGGCCCTAATCAGCCCCAGCATTTT.

The CDR3 sequence: CASSQVLPWGHVEQYF. The CDR3 DNA sequence: TGCGCCAGCAGCCAAGTGTTGCCTTGGGGGCACGTCGAGCAGTACTTC. The chain couples TRBV4-1 to TRBJ2-7, with a tentative D call TRBD1 (6 bases). The germline gives CDR1 MGHRA, CDR2 YSYEKL. Trimming took 1 base from V and 6 from J, leaving 19 bases between them. The CDR3 is made up of 16 amino acids.

This clone came up a few times. The chain carries TRBV7-9 and TRBJ2-3, with 8 positions matching TRBD2. Germline loops: CDR1 SEHNR, CDR2 FQNEAQ (reference sequence). CDR3 size: 18 residues. V was pared by 4 bases and J by 0 bases, with 12 bases of the junction left unmatched. The CDR3 loop is CASSSRAERELSTDTQYF. In nucleotides, the CDR3 is TGTGCCAGCAGCTCACGGGCGGAGCGGGAGCTAAGCACAGATACGCAGTATTTT.

This clone was observed a handful of times. The J gene is TRBJ2-2, the V gene TRBV30; D is possibly TRBD2 (5 bases). Germline CDR1 is GTSNPN and CDR2 is SVGIG (reference sequence). Deletions cut 3 bases from V and 1 base from J, with 15 bases between. This CDR3 has 16 residues. CDR3 in DNA: TGTGCCTGGAGGCCTTTAGGAGGAAAGAACACCGGGGAGCTGTTTTTT. This sequence encodes CAWRPLGGKNTGELFF.

The CDR3 sequence: CASSEGTGGVYEQYF. DNA for the CDR3: TGTGCCAGCAGCGAGGGGACAGGGGGAGTCTACGAGCAGTACTTC. The chain combines TRBV9 with TRBJ2-7, with 11 bases lining up with TRBD1. The CDR3 contains 15 residues. The trim removed 3 bases at V and 3 bases at J, leaving 5 bases unmatched. Germline V CDR1 and CDR2: SGDLS, YYNGEE.

The chain joins TRBV5-4 to TRBJ1-1, with D hard to call. The CDR3 totals 12 residues. Germline values: CDR1 SGHNT, CDR2 YYREEE (reference sequence). V shed 2 bases and J shed 1 base, with 3 bases lying between them. The CDR3 region is CASSFWNTEAFF. CDR3 DNA: TGTGCCAGCAGCTTTTGGAACACTGAAGCTTTCTTT.

This chain joins TRBV27 and TRBJ2-2; D remains unclear. This CDR3 is 14 amino acids long. Germline V gene lookup returns CDR1 MNHEY and CDR2 SMNVEV (reference sequence). Trimming removed 2 bases from V and 7 bases from J, with 11 bases in between. The CDR3 sequence: CASSLVITNGELFF. The DNA for the CDR3 is TGTGCCAGCAGTTTAGTTATTACTAACGGGGAGCTGTTTTTT.

V and J are TRBV30 and TRBJ2-4; 7 bases are a match to TRBD1. The ends lost 3 bases at V and 0 bases at J; junction bases unmatched: 11. The CDR3 extends over 17 amino acids. Germline lookup yields CDR1 GTSNPN and CDR2 SVGIG (reference sequence). CDR3 sequence: CAWSAGTATRAKNIQYF. CDR3 sequence (DNA): TGTGCCTGGAGCGCCGGGACAGCAACACGAGCCAAAAACATTCAGTACTTC.

This chain links TRBV6-5 with TRBJ2-7; 9 nucleotides line up with TRBD2. The CDR3 extends over 13 amino acids. With 8 bases clipped from V and 3 bases from J, the junction kept 5 bases outside the gene matches. Germline CDR1 reads MNHEY; CDR2 reads SVGAGI. CDR3 residues: CASSFSGGYEQYF. DNA of the CDR3: TGTGCCAGCTCTTTTAGCGGGGGCTACGAGCAGTACTTC.

The V call is TRBV19, the J call TRBJ2-5; no definite D call. The CDR3 loop spans 13 amino acids. With 3 bases removed from V and 2 bases from J, the gap between germline ends came to 7 bases. CDR1 and CDR2 from the germline V gene are LNHDA and SQIVND (reference sequence). CDR3 amino acids: CASSILLQETQYF. In DNA, the CDR3 is TGTGCCAGTAGTATTCTCCTGCAAGAGACCCAGTACTTC.

The chain is built from TRBV7-9 and TRBJ1-4; the match to TRBD1 covers 7 bases. The germline gives CDR1 SEHNR, CDR2 FQNEAQ (reference sequence). V trimming: 1 base; J trimming: 8 bases; junction bases outside the gene matches: 1. The CDR3 contains 13 residues. CDR3 nucleotides: TGTGCCAGCAGCTTAGGCAGGGGGGAAAAACTGTTTTTT. It yields the protein CASSLGRGEKLFF.

This chain connects TRBV4-3 to TRBJ2-3, with unresolved D. CDR1 and CDR2 from the germline V gene are LGHNA and YSLEER. V lost 1 base and J 4 bases, leaving 9 bases between the germline ends. The CDR3 totals 14 residues. CDR3 sequence (DNA): TGCGCCAGCAGCCAAGTCCCCTTTTCAGATACGCAGTATTTT. This sequence encodes CASSQVPFSDTQYF.

J is TRBJ1-5 and V is TRBV19; no clear D. CDR1 and CDR2 from the germline V gene are LNHDA and SQIVND (reference sequence). The CDR3 is 13 residues long. V was pared by 2 bases and J by 3 bases, with 5 bases between. The CDR3 sequence: CASSILLNQPQHF. Written as DNA, the CDR3 is TGTGCCAGTAGTATACTCCTCAATCAGCCCCAGCATTTT.

This chain joins TRBV5-5 and TRBJ2-3, with TRBD2 as a possible D gene (6 bases). The germline gives CDR1 SGHKS, CDR2 YYEKEE (reference sequence). This CDR3 is 15 amino acids long. The V gene lost 2 bases and the J gene lost 1 base, with 11 bases spanning the gap. The CDR3 region is CASSLGLLGTDTQYF. In nucleotides, the CDR3 is TGTGCCAGCAGCTTAGGACTACTCGGCACAGATACGCAGTATTTT.

This sequence joins TRBV28 and TRBJ1-2; D remains ambiguous. This CDR3 is built from 12 residues. V was shortened by 3 bases and J by 2 bases, with 4 bases between the two germline ends. Germline V gene sequence: CDR1 MDHEN, CDR2 SYDVKM. The CDR3 protein is CASSFRNYGYTF. The CDR3 coding sequence is TGTGCCAGCAGTTTTCGAAACTATGGCTACACCTTC.

The chain links TRBV4-2 to TRBJ2-7; 9 nucleotides agree with TRBD1. The ends lost 3 bases at V and 2 bases at J; junction bases unmatched: 8. The germline gives CDR1 LGHNA, CDR2 YNFKEQ. This CDR3 contains 16 residues. CDR3 sequence: CASSQATGTGPYEQYF. The CDR3 DNA reads as TGTGCCAGCAGCCAGGCGACCGGGACAGGGCCCTACGAGCAGTACTTC.

The gene calls are TRBV12-3 or TRBV12-4 and TRBJ2-7; possibly TRBD2 for D (6 bases). The CDR3 loop spans 13 amino acids. V was shortened by 4 bases and J by 6 bases, with 13 bases between the two germline ends. CDR3 protein: CASSSGGRSEQYF. CDR3 coding DNA: TGTGCCAGCAGTTCCGGGGGACGCAGCGAGCAGTACTTC.

The genes are TRBV10-3 and TRBJ2-7, with D possibly matching TRBD2 (5 bases). V was pared by 6 bases and J by 2 bases, with 14 bases between. Germline values: CDR1 ENHRY, CDR2 SYGVKD. The CDR3 has 14 amino acids. The CDR3 loop reads CAIRNTRTPYEQYF. The CDR3, as DNA: TGTGCCATCAGAAACACTCGGACTCCCTACGAGCAGTACTTC.

This chain joins TRBV24-1 and TRBJ1-2; D might be TRBD1 (5 bases). Germline CDR1 is KGHDR and CDR2 is SFDVKD. Trimming left V 3 bases short and J 8 bases short, with 15 bases between. The CDR3 sequence is 14 residues long. The CDR3 loop is CATSDPGRFVGYTF. In nucleotides, the CDR3 is TGTGCCACCAGTGATCCGGGACGGTTTGTAGGCTACACCTTC.

The chain employs TRBV10-3 and TRBJ1-1; 7 bases line up with TRBD1. Germline-derived CDR1 and CDR2 are ENHRY and SYGVKD. With V trimmed by 8 bases and J by 1 base, 4 bases remained unmatched. The CDR3 has 13 residues. CDR3: CAIGRDRNTEAFF. For the CDR3, the DNA is TGTGCCATCGGGCGGGACAGGAACACTGAAGCTTTCTTT.

The DNA of the CDR3 is TGTGCCAGCAGTGAGAGGCCTAGCGGGGGGGCAGGGTCGGAGACCCAGTACTTC. It specifies CASSERPSGGAGSETQYF. V and J are TRBV6-1 and TRBJ2-5; 12 bases are shared with TRBD2. The trim removed 3 bases at V and 5 bases at J, leaving 13 bases unmatched. The length of the CDR3 is 18 residues. Germline V gives CDR1 MNHNS, CDR2 SASEGT.

This chain joins TRBV6-2 or TRBV6-3 and TRBJ1-5; 7 positions agree with TRBD1. Germline CDR1 and CDR2: MNHEY and SVGEGT. The CDR3 consists of 13 residues. Trimming removed 6 bases from V and 7 bases from J; junction bases left unmatched: 6. CDR3 nucleotide sequence: TGTGCCAGCAGCCCAGGGGGACTCCAGCCCCAGCATTTT. This sequence encodes CASSPGGLQPQHF.

The chain links TRBV18 to TRBJ2-7; D might be TRBD1 (6 bases). Germline values: CDR1 KGHSH, CDR2 LQKENI. The CDR3 is 14 amino acids. The V gene lost 1 base and the J gene lost 3 bases, with 10 bases spanning the gap. Written as DNA, the CDR3 is TGTGCCAGCTCACCACGGGGGCAGGGCTACGAGCAGTACTTC. This gives the protein CASSPRGQGYEQYF. Filled out from reference TRBV18 and TRBJ2-7, the complete variable domain reads NAGVMQNPRHLVRRRGQEARLRCSPMKGHSHVYWYRQLPEEGLKFMVYLQKENIIDESGMPKERFSAEFPKEGPSILRIQQVVRGDSAAYFCASSPRGQGYEQYFGPGTRLTVT.